This TCR beta chain appears in the sequencing data of a study of blood T cell repertoires in COVID-19. This clone was picked up a small number of times. TCRdb keeps only in-frame clones here, not all; method: immunoSEQ multiplex PCR. The repertoire holds over 350,000 clones, with approximately 89% as singletons. Contact with a PCR-confirmed or clinician-diagnosed COVID-19 case occurred within 2 weeks of entry. CDR3 length equals 14 residues. The germline V gene has CDR1 SGHRS and CDR2 YFSETQ. The V end lost 3 bases, the J end lost 4 bases, and 12 bases lay between the germline ends. The TCR originated in a woman in her thirties or forties who had been exposed to COVID-19. This chain links TRBV5-1 with TRBJ2-3; the D gene is possibly TRBD1 (6 bases). The material sequenced was PBMCs or T cells enriched from blood (not recorded which). Here the CDR3 reads CASSYQTGSDTQYF. DNA for the CDR3: TGCGCCAGCAGCTATCAGACAGGCTCAGATACGCAGTATTTT.